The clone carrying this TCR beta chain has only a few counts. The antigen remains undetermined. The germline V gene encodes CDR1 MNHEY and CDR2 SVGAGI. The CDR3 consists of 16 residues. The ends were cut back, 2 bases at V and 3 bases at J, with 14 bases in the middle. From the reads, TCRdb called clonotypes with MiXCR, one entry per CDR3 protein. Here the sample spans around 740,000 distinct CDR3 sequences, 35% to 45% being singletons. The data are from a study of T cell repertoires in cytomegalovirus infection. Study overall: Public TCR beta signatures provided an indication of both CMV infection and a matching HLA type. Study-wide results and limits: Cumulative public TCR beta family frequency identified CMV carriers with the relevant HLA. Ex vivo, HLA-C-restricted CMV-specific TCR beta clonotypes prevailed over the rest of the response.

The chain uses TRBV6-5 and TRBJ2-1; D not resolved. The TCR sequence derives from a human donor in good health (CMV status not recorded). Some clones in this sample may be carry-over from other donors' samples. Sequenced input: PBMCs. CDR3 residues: CASSYPPGRDYNEQFF. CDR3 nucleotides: TGTGCCAGCAGTTACCCTCCAGGTCGAGACTACAATGAGCAGTTCTTC.